A selection of T cell receptor beta chains follows, all from one sample in a study of blood T cell repertoires in COVID-19. The repertoire was sequenced with immunoSEQ multiplex PCR; TCRdb's copy has only in-frame clones and lacks some. The sample shows 200,000 to 250,000 clones, 75% to 85% of them seen only once. Sequencing used peripheral blood. The receptors here all came from a man between 45 and 60 years old with active or convalescent COVID-19. Each CDR3 is given without its conserved first and last residue. Fields, in order: J gene, clone size, V gene, CDR3 protein. Clone size is stated in some rows and not others, as once, few, many or a class when expanded.

TRBJ1-2,many,TRBV5-8,ASSLGDYYGYT
TRBJ1-1,-,TRBV5-5,ASSTLPGEAF
TRBJ2-1,few,TRBV3-1/TRBV3-2,ASSHSSESSYNEQF
TRBJ2-5,-,TRBV18,ASSPRGSTAQETQY
TRBJ1-5,-,TRBV18,ASSSRQGGNQPQH
TRBJ1-2,-,TRBV19,ASSIGAGSYGYT
TRBJ2-2,-,TRBV7-2,ASSPEREGLGGELF
TRBJ2-1,-,TRBV15,ATSSTVGQGNEQF
TRBJ2-5,once,TRBV5-1,ASSLGTSGQETQY
TRBJ1-3,-,TRBV5-1,ASSLAGSYGNTIY
TRBJ1-1,-,TRBV6-4,ASSDTPQGGTEAF
TRBJ2-1,-,TRBV19,ASSVGTGLRNEQF
TRBJ1-1,-,TRBV14,ASSQAQGAPEAF
TRBJ2-1,-,TRBV7-3,ASSFSGDNEQF
TRBJ2-7,-,TRBV14,ASSSSRPYEQY
TRBJ2-1,once,TRBV10-3,AIRGASYSYNEQF
TRBJ1-5,-,TRBV28,ASSTRDSHYQPQH
TRBJ1-1,-,TRBV2,ASSDYGSTEAF
TRBJ2-5,few,TRBV7-9,ASSPMGETQY
TRBJ1-2,few,TRBV20-1,SAPTGRLT
TRBJ1-2,few,TRBV19,ASSMMGTGASPDGYT
TRBJ2-3,-,TRBV24-1,ATSARSTDTQY
TRBJ1-2,once,TRBV6-2/TRBV6-3,ASSSGLNYGYT
TRBJ1-1,-,TRBV20-1,SASGFEDRTVTEAF
TRBJ2-2,-,TRBV3-1/TRBV3-2,ASSQWRGEAVELF
TRBJ2-7,-,TRBV6-5,ASKQDLYEQY
TRBJ2-7,-,TRBV5-1,ASSPRQGANYEQY
TRBJ1-6,once,TRBV7-2,ASSLGRANNSPLH
TRBJ2-1,-,TRBV7-6,ASSRLAGVYNEQF
TRBJ1-1,once,TRBV5-4,ASSPFGGTEAF
TRBJ1-3,-,TRBV11-2,ASSLDLLGGAGNTIY
TRBJ2-7,-,TRBV12-3/TRBV12-4,ASSRGEGGEQY
TRBJ1-1,once,TRBV7-8,ATGVAEAF
TRBJ2-2,-,TRBV5-1,ASSLVAGVTGELF
TRBJ2-7,-,TRBV3-1/TRBV3-2,ASSQDSGSSYEQY
TRBJ2-2,few,TRBV7-9,ASSLITGAGELF
TRBJ1-6,-,TRBV6-5,ASSLLGGENSPLH
TRBJ1-4,-,TRBV7-2,ASSLEPGEKLF
TRBJ2-7,-,TRBV13,ASSPGFLTYEQY
TRBJ1-2,-,TRBV5-1,ASSLGTSDYGYT
TRBJ2-3,-,TRBV2,ASSEGGRGTDTQY
TRBJ1-2,-,TRBV7-2,ASTLQGAVGYT
TRBJ2-3,-,TRBV28,ASSETGETDTQY
TRBJ1-3,-,TRBV5-6,ASSLGISGNTIY
TRBJ1-5,-,TRBV10-3,AISGPGGGQPQH